This entry lists 10 T cell receptor beta chains sequenced from one sample in a study of response to subunit inactivated influenza vaccine. TCRdb reprocessed the RT-PCR reads with MiXCR, giving one entry per CDR3 protein. This table holds 450,000 to 600,000 distinct CDR3 sequences, 16% found once. The specimen was CD4+ T cells sorted from PBMCs, collected around 25 months after vaccination. All receptors derive from a man aged 50 to 75 who received an inactivated influenza vaccine.

V usage is TRBV7-9 and J usage is TRBJ2-7, with D maybe TRBD1 (5 bases). This CDR3 has 15 residues. V was clipped by 3 bases and J by 2 bases, with 14 bases between them. Germline CDR1 SEHNR, CDR2 FQNEAQ (reference sequence). DNA of the CDR3: TGTGCCAGCAGCTTTGGTACAGGCCTTACCTACGAGCAGTACTTC. This gives the protein CASSFGTGLTYEQYF.

CDR3: CASSNPGYSNQPQHF. Written as DNA, the CDR3 is TGTGCCAGTAGTAACCCAGGGTATAGCAATCAGCCCCAGCATTTT. The gene calls are TRBV19 and TRBJ1-5; D may be TRBD1 (5 bases). Germline V gives CDR1 LNHDA, CDR2 SQIVND (reference sequence). The CDR3 consists of 15 residues. V shed 4 bases and J shed 0 bases, with 10 bases lying between them.

The table lists this clonotype with a few counts. The genes are TRBV29-1 and TRBJ2-1; the match to TRBD2 covers 15 bases. V lost 5 bases, J lost 8 bases, and 7 bases stayed unmatched. Germline V gene lookup returns CDR1 SQVTM and CDR2 ANQGSEA. The CDR3 runs 15 residues. CDR3 DNA: TGCAGCGTTACCGGGACTAGCGGGAGGTCCCATGAGCAGTTCTTC. This sequence encodes CSVTGTSGRSHEQFF.

A remark on this clonotype: A read error may explain this, as a much larger clone is one base away. The chain couples TRBV12-3 or TRBV12-4 to TRBJ2-3; the D gene is possibly TRBD1 (6 bases). This CDR3 comprises 14 residues. The V gene lost 9 bases and the J gene lost 2 bases, with 15 bases spanning the gap. The CDR3 region is CARSDRQVTDTQYF. The DNA of the CDR3 is TGTGCCAGGAGTGATAGACAGGTCACAGATACGCAGTATTTT.

This clonotype has more than one count but fewer than ten. The chain couples TRBV30 to TRBJ2-1; TRBD1 is a possible D gene (6 bases). Trimming cost V 0 bases and J 7 bases, with 13 bases left between them. This CDR3 is built from 14 residues. CDR1 and CDR2 (germline): GTSNPN, SVGIG (reference sequence). The CDR3 region has the DNA TGTGCCTGGAGTGTAACAGGGCTGGAGAATGAGCAGTTCTTC. This gives the protein CAWSVTGLENEQFF.

This chain uses TRBV4-2 with TRBJ2-7; no clear D gene. This CDR3 is 14 amino acids long. From germline, CDR1 is LGHNA and CDR2 YNFKEQ. V was pared by 0 bases and J by 2 bases, with 8 bases between. The CDR3 loop reads CASSQDMPPYEQYF. CDR3 nucleotide sequence: TGTGCCAGCAGCCAAGATATGCCCCCCTACGAGCAGTACTTC.

The chain employs TRBV5-1 and TRBJ2-1; TRBD1 agrees at 11 bases. From germline, CDR1 is SGHRS and CDR2 YFSETQ. The CDR3 spans 16 residues. V dropped 0 bases and J dropped 4; count of bases not matched to a gene: 3. The CDR3 loop is CASSLDGQGAYNEQFF. The CDR3 bases are TGCGCCAGCAGCTTGGATGGACAGGGGGCATACAATGAGCAGTTCTTC. Full variable domain (missing parts from reference TRBV5-1 and TRBJ2-1): KAGVTQTPRYLIKTRGQQVTLSCSPISGHRSVSWYQQTPGQGLQFLFEYFSETQRNKGNFPGRFSGRQFSNSRSEMNVSTLELGDSALYLCASSLDGQGAYNEQFFGPGTRLTVL.

This clonotype was seen a handful of times. The chain joins TRBV7-8 to TRBJ2-1, with 7 bases fitting TRBD1. This CDR3 has 16 amino acids. CDR1 SGHVS and CDR2 FQNEAQ come from the germline V gene. Losses at the gene ends were 5 bases for V and 5 bases for J; bases not matched to a gene: 12. The CDR3 is CASSGPGQTLDNEQFF. The CDR3 DNA reads as TGTGCCAGCAGCGGACCGGGACAGACATTAGACAATGAGCAGTTCTTC.

The gene calls are TRBV9 and TRBJ1-3; no clear D. V lost 1 base and J lost 0, with 5 bases in between. The germline V gene encodes CDR1 SGDLS and CDR2 YYNGEE. This CDR3 contains 14 residues. The chain's CDR3 is CASSVRNSGNTIYF. CDR3 bases: TGTGCCAGCAGCGTAAGGAACTCTGGAAACACCATATATTTT.

This clonotype was seen a few times. This sequence joins TRBV10-3 and TRBJ2-1; maybe TRBD1 (6 bases). The ends were cut back, 7 bases at V and 6 bases at J, with 10 bases in the middle. CDR1 and CDR2 (germline): ENHRY, SYGVKD. The CDR3 is 12 amino acids. The CDR3 sequence: CAIMQGSNEQFF. As DNA, the CDR3 is TGTGCCATCATGCAGGGGTCCAATGAGCAGTTCTTC.